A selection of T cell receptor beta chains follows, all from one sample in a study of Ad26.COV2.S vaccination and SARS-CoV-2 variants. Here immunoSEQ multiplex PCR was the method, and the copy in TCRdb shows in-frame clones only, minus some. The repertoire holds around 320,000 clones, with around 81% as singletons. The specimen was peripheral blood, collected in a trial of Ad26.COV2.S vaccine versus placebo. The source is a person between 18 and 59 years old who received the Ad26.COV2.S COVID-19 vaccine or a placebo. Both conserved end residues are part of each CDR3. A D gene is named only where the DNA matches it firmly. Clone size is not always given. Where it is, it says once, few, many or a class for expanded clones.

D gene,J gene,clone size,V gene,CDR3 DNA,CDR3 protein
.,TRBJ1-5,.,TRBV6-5,TGTGCCAGCAGTTTAACACAAAAAAATCAGCCCCAGCATTTT,CASSLTQKNQPQHF
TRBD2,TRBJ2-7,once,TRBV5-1,TGCGCCAGCAGCTCGACTAGCGGGGCCTACGAGCAGTACTTC,CASSSTSGAYEQYF
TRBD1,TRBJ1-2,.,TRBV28,TGTGCCAGCAGGTCCGGACAGGGGGCGCGTGGCTACACCTTC,CASRSGQGARGYTF
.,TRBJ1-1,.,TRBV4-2,TGTGCCAGCAGCCAAGAAGGGAAAACTGAAGCTTTCTTT,CASSQEGKTEAFF
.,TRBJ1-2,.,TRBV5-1,TGCGCCAGCAGCTTGGTTCGGGGGGCTAACTATGGCTACACCTTC,CASSLVRGANYGYTF
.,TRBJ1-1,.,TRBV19,TGTGCCAGTACCTCATCCGGGGGGAAGACTTTGAACACTGAAGCTTTCTTT,CASTSSGGKTLNTEAFF
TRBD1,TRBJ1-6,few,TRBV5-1,TGCGCCAGCAGCTTGGACGGGACAGGGGTTAATTCACCCCTCCACTTT,CASSLDGTGVNSPLHF
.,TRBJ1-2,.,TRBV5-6,TGTGCCAGCAGCCCGCCCTCAGGGGTTGGCTACACCTTC,CASSPPSGVGYTF
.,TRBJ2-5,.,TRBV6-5,TGTGCCAGCACGCAAAATGGCCGGGAGACCCAGTACTTC,CASTQNGRETQYF
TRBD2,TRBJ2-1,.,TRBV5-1,TGCGCCAGCAGCTTTCTAGCGGGGGGCCCAACTGACAATGAGCAGTTCTTC,CASSFLAGGPTDNEQFF
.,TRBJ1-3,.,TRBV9,TGTGCCAGCAGCTCACAGGGCAACTCTGGAAACACCATATATTTT,CASSSQGNSGNTIYF
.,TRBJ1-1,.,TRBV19,TGTGCCAGTAGTATAGATCGGGCAGCTATTGAAGCTTTCTTT,CASSIDRAAIEAFF
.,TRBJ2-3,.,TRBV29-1,TGCAGCGTTGAAGTGCCACCCTCCGACACAGATACGCAGTATTTT,CSVEVPPSDTDTQYF